A single sample gave rise to the 14 T cell receptor beta chains below, sequenced in a study of PD-L1 blockade in urothelial cancer. Generated by immunoSEQ multiplex PCR, the TCRdb table keeps only in-frame clones and is missing some. The sample carries about 38,000 clones, about 89% recorded once. The specimen was PBMCs, collected around atezolizumab (anti-PD-L1) treatment. The receptor set was obtained from a man aged 60 to 75 with urothelial cancer.

This clone was counted between two and nine times. The chain is built from TRBV6-1 and TRBJ2-6; the D gene is possibly TRBD1 (5 bases). Trimming cost V 1 base and J 2 bases, with 9 bases left between them. The CDR3 loop spans 16 amino acids. Germline loops: CDR1 MNHNS, CDR2 SASEGT. The DNA of the CDR3 is TGTGCCAGCAGTGAAGTTAAGGGGACTGGGGCCAACGTCCTGACTTTC. This translates into CASSEVKGTGANVLTF.

This sequence joins TRBV5-1 and TRBJ2-7; 12 bases line up with TRBD2. The junction had 3 bases not matched to a gene; V was cut back by 3 bases and J by 2 bases. The germline V gene encodes CDR1 SGHRS and CDR2 YFSETQ. CDR3 length: 15 amino acids. The CDR3 reads CASSSGLAGPYEQYF. As DNA, the CDR3 is TGCGCCAGCAGCTCGGGACTAGCGGGTCCCTACGAGCAGTACTTC.

This clone appeared once. V usage is TRBV7-9 and J usage is TRBJ2-5; 8 nucleotides agree with TRBD2. The germline CDR1 and CDR2 sequences are SEHNR and FQNEAQ (reference sequence). V dropped 5 bases and J dropped 2; count of bases not matched to a gene: 7. The CDR3 is 15 residues long. CDR3 sequence reads: CASSPLGGGQETQYF. The CDR3 DNA follows: TGTGCCAGCAGCCCGCTGGGCGGGGGGCAAGAGACCCAGTACTTC. Based on the CDR3 plus reference TRBV7-9 and TRBJ2-5, the full variable domain is DTGVSQNPRHKITKRGQNVTFRCDPISEHNRLYWYRQTLGQGPEFLTYFQNEAQLEKSRLLSDRFSAERPKGSFSTLEIQRTEQGDSAMYLCASSPLGGGQETQYFGPGTRLLVL.

The V gene is TRBV28, the J gene TRBJ2-1; 9 bases agree with TRBD1. The junction had 15 bases not matched to a gene; V was cut back by 6 bases and J by 9 bases. The germline CDR1 and CDR2 sequences are MDHEN and SYDVKM. The CDR3 contains 16 residues. In nucleotides, the CDR3 is TGTGCCAGCAGCCCCCCGGACGGGACAGGGTTCGGTGAGCAGTTCTTC. This codes for CASSPPDGTGFGEQFF.

This clone appeared a few times. This chain links TRBV7-9 with TRBJ1-1, with a weak D call TRBD1 (5 bases). CDR1 and CDR2 (germline): SEHNR, FQNEAQ (reference sequence). CDR3 size: 12 residues. V was shortened by 6 bases and J by 6 bases, with 11 bases between the two germline ends. The CDR3 nucleotides are TGTGCCAGCAGGCATCCGGGGGCTGAAGCTTTCTTT. Translating it yields CASRHPGAEAFF.

The chain is built from TRBV14 and TRBJ2-2; 11 nucleotides match TRBD1. This CDR3 region has 16 residues. V dropped 4 bases and J dropped 3; count of bases not matched to a gene: 4. Germline CDR1 is SGHDN and CDR2 is FVKESK. CDR3 residues: CASSPGQGEDTGELFF. For the CDR3, the DNA is TGTGCCAGCAGCCCGGGACAGGGGGAGGACACCGGGGAGCTGTTTTTT.

The chain employs TRBV10-1 and TRBJ2-1, with D maybe TRBD2 (6 bases). The length of the CDR3 is 16 residues. Per the germline V gene, CDR1 is WNHNN and CDR2 is SYGVQD (reference sequence). The V gene lost 3 bases and the J gene lost 0 bases, with 12 bases spanning the gap. CDR3 protein: CASSDSTGSSYNEQFF. The CDR3 coding sequence is TGCGCCAGCAGTGACTCTACCGGGAGCTCCTACAATGAGCAGTTCTTC.

The V call is TRBV12-5, the J call TRBJ1-1; D is ambiguous. Between the trimmed V and J ends, which lost 5 bases and 0 bases, there was a span of 13 bases. This CDR3 contains 15 residues. CDR1 and CDR2 from the germline V gene are LGHNT and FRNRAP. The CDR3 reads CASGPLQMLNTEAFF. The DNA of the CDR3 is TGTGCTAGTGGTCCCTTACAGATGTTGAACACTGAAGCTTTCTTT.

This clone was seen just once. V gene TRBV9 combines with J gene TRBJ1-5; no reliable D call. CDR1 is SGDLS and CDR2 is YYNGEE in the germline V gene. Trimming cost V 1 base and J 0 bases, with 8 bases left between them. This CDR3 has 15 residues. This chain's CDR3 is CASSVSGSSNQPQHF. The DNA for the CDR3 is TGTGCCAGCAGCGTATCTGGGAGTAGCAATCAGCCCCAGCATTTT.

This chain links TRBV7-6 with TRBJ1-2; TRBD1 might be the D (5 bases). CDR1 SGHVS and CDR2 FNYEAQ come from the germline V gene. The CDR3 has 14 residues. Trimming pared 4 bases from V and 8 bases from J, leaving 17 bases between. CDR3 sequence: CASSSGPGIRGYTF. The CDR3, as DNA: TGTGCCAGCAGCTCAGGCCCAGGGATACGCGGCTACACCTTC.

The chain joins TRBV4-1 to TRBJ2-5; TRBD1 matches 9 bases. Germline values: CDR1 MGHRA, CDR2 YSYEKL. Trimming cost V 0 bases and J 4 bases; bases outside gene matches: 0. The CDR3 is 14 residues long. The CDR3 here is CASSQETGGETQYF. The CDR3 nucleotides are TGCGCCAGCAGCCAAGAGACAGGGGGAGAGACCCAGTACTTC.

The gene calls are TRBV5-1 and TRBJ2-1; the match to TRBD2 covers 13 bases. CDR1 and CDR2 from the germline V gene are SGHRS and YFSETQ. Trimming removed 2 bases from V and 8 bases from J; junction bases left unmatched: 7. The CDR3 runs to 16 residues. CDR3 in amino acids: CASSLFGLAGVHEQFF. The CDR3 nucleotides read TGCGCCAGCAGCTTATTCGGACTAGCGGGAGTACATGAGCAGTTCTTC.

The rearrangement links TRBV14 to TRBJ2-1; 8 bases agree with TRBD2. Germline V gene lookup returns CDR1 SGHDN and CDR2 FVKESK. V gave up 4 bases and J gave up 5 bases; unmatched junction bases: 7. CDR3 length: 15 residues. CDR3 amino acids: CASSPTGLGNNEQFF. The CDR3 nucleotides are TGTGCCAGCAGCCCCACGGGACTAGGAAACAATGAGCAGTTCTTC.

The chain links TRBV30 to TRBJ2-3; weak D call: TRBD1 (6 bases). CDR3 size: 13 residues. Germline-derived CDR1 and CDR2 are GTSNPN and SVGIG (reference sequence). V was trimmed by 3 bases and J by 2 bases, leaving 9 bases between them. In DNA, the CDR3 is TGTGCCTGGAGCCGGGACACCACAGATACGCAGTATTTT. Translated: CAWSRDTTDTQYF.